The 5 T cell receptor beta chains reported below all come from one sample, sequenced in a study of regulatory T cells in long-lasting Graves disease (dated by TCRdb to the early 2020s). Receptors were amplified or captured by multiplex PCR. The reads were generated on an Illumina HiSeq 4000. CDR3 regions were amplified by Arm-PCR with iRepertoire HTBI primers to construct TCR beta libraries. TCRdb reanalyzed the raw reads on its own, using fastp at Q25 for trimming and MiXCR for clone calling, and kept in-frame beta chains. Rows merge per CDR3 protein into single entries with the most common DNA and genes. A total of over 350,000 distinct CDR3 sequences appear in this sample, around 20% of them only once. Around 21% of the sample is in the top ten clones. Taken with the paper, the label for time point translates to: persistent/refractory GD, antithyroid drugs over 5 years with positive TRAb. For both TCR sequencing and RNA sequencing, RNA was extracted from PBMCs using TRIzol.

Material: peripheral blood mononuclear cells (PBMCs), obtained when the disease was refractory, from a patient treated with antithyroid drugs. All receptors come from a female donor with Graves disease.

A remark on this clonotype: A much bigger clone sits one base away, suggesting this may be a read error. The rearrangement joins TRBV12-3 or TRBV12-4 to TRBJ2-7, with D unresolved. This CDR3 has 12 amino acids. Trimming removed 7 bases at V and 2 bases at J, with 9 bases between. The CDR3: CASKSPAYEQYF. The CDR3 DNA follows: TGTGCCAGCAAGAGTCCGGCCTACGAGCAGTACTTC.

This clonotype has a count of ten or more. This rearrangement joins TRBV6-1 to TRBJ2-7, with D tentatively TRBD2 (6 bases). CDR3 length: 13 amino acids. Germline V gene sequence: CDR1 MNHNS, CDR2 SASEGT. V was shortened by 10 bases and J by 3 bases, with 16 bases between the two germline ends. CDR3 protein: CAIQPGLGYEQYF. The CDR3 DNA reads as TGTGCCATCCAACCGGGACTTGGCTACGAGCAGTACTTC.

This clonotype has more than one count but fewer than ten. The rearrangement joins TRBV27 to TRBJ2-7; tentatively, D is TRBD2 (6 bases). Trimming removed 4 bases from V and 0 bases from J, with 19 bases in between. Germline V gene sequence: CDR1 MNHEY, CDR2 SMNVEV (reference sequence). This CDR3 spans 17 amino acids. The CDR3: CASSSPGGGTSSYEQYF. The CDR3 nucleotides are TGTGCCAGCAGTTCCCCCGGAGGCGGGACGAGCTCCTACGAGCAGTACTTC.

Details on this clonotype: One junction end does not reproduce the germline sequence, and a read error may be involved. This chain joins TRBV28 and TRBJ2-5; possibly TRBD1 or TRBD2 for D (6 bases each). This CDR3 is 14 amino acids long. Germline CDR1 and CDR2: MDHEN and SYDVKM. In DNA form, the CDR3 reads TGTACCAGCAGTTTAGGGGGGAACCAAGAGACCCAGTACTTC. It specifies CTSSLGGNQETQYF.

This clonotype was seen more than once but under ten times. The rearrangement uses TRBV5-1 and TRBJ2-1; 8 bases align to TRBD2. This CDR3 region has 16 residues. V lost 5 bases and J lost 7; bases outside the gene matches: 14. The V gene's germline CDR1 is SGHRS and CDR2 YFSETQ. CDR3 in DNA: TGCGCCAGCAGAACGATAGCGGGAACCGCCTTTAATGAGCAGTTCTTC. Translation: CASRTIAGTAFNEQFF.